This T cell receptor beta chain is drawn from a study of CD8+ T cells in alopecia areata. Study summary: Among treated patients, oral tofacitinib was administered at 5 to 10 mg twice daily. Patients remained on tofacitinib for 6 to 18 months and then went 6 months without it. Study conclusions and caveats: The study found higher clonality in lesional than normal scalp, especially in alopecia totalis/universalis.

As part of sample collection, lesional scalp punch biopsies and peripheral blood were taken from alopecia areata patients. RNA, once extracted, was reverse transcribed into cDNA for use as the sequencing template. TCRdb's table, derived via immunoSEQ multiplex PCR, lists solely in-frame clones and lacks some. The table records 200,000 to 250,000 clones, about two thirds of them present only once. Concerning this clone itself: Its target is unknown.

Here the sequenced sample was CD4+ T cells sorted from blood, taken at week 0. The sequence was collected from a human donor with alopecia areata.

This CDR3 reads CAWSVQDGNYGYTF. CDR3 sequence (DNA): TGTGCCTGGAGTGTACAGGACGGAAACTATGGCTACACCTTC. The V call is TRBV30, the J call TRBJ1-2; TRBD1 might be the D (5 bases). Germline loops: CDR1 GTSNPN, CDR2 SVGIG (reference sequence). Trimming cost V 0 bases and J 2 bases, with 10 bases left between them. The CDR3 has 14 amino acids.